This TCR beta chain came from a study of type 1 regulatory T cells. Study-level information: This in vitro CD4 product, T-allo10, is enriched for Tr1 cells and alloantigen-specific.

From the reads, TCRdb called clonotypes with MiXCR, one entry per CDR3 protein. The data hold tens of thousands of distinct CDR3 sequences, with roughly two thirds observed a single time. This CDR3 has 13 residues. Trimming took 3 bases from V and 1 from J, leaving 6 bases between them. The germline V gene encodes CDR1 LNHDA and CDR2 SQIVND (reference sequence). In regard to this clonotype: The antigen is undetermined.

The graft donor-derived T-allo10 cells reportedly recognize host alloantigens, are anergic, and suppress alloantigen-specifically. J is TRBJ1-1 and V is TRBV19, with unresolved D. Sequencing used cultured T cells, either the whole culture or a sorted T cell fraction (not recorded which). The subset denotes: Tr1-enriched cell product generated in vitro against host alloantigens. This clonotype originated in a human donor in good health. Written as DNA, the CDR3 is TGTGCCAGTAGTATTCGAGGGAACACTGAAGCTTTCTTT. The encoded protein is CASSIRGNTEAFF.